This TCR beta chain derives from a study of blood T cell repertoires in COVID-19. As handled by the study authors: Amplified reference gene primers provided the basis for estimating nucleated cell counts. Assay: immunoSEQ multiplex PCR; the TCRdb copy retains only in-frame clones and omits some. D and trimming were read from the DNA, whereas the V and J calls and clone size are those reported in that table. The data show 100,000 to 150,000 clones, over 80% seen once. The CDR3 contains 14 residues. Germline assignment: CDR1 SGDLS and CDR2 YYNGEE. J was trimmed by 7 bases and V by 0 bases; bases with no gene match: 6.

Material: peripheral blood. The clonotype originates from a man between 65 and 85 years old with acute or convalescent COVID-19. V gene TRBV9 combines with J gene TRBJ1-1, with 7 nucleotides matching TRBD1. The CDR3 DNA reads as TGTGCCAGCAGCGTAGGAACAGGGGTTGATGAAGCTTTCTTT. It codes for CASSVGTGVDEAFF.